These 4 T cell receptor beta chains share one sample of origin, sequenced in a study of cytomegalovirus exposure and HLA in healthy donors. Primers included in the PCR were 60 Vbeta and 13 Jbeta primers. Assay: immunoSEQ multiplex PCR; the TCRdb copy retains only in-frame clones and omits some. Among roughly 90,000 clones listed, more than 75% were seen once. Sequenced input: PBMCs. Receptors were obtained from a man between 18 and 35 years old in good health and CMV-seronegative.

This clone was seen only a few times. The rearrangement links TRBV28 to TRBJ1-2; 9 bases agree with TRBD1. CDR1 is MDHEN, CDR2 SYDVKM, per germline. V shed 4 bases and J 1 base; nucleotides not matched to a gene: 7. The CDR3 totals 16 residues. The CDR3 region has the DNA TGTGCCAGCAGTTCAGGGACAGGGATCAGTAACTATGGCTACACCTTC. It codes for CASSSGTGISNYGYTF.

The chain couples TRBV6-1 to TRBJ2-2; TRBD2 matches 8 bases. V lost 8 bases, J lost 6 bases, and 8 bases stayed unmatched. The CDR3 spans 14 residues. Germline CDR1 is MNHNS and CDR2 is SASEGT. The CDR3 loop is CASGSGGMAGELFF. CDR3 in DNA: TGTGCCAGCGGGTCGGGGGGGATGGCCGGGGAGCTGTTTTTT.

This rearrangement joins TRBV10-3 to TRBJ2-1; D uncertain. The CDR3 is made up of 13 amino acids. From germline, CDR1 is ENHRY and CDR2 SYGVKD. V was clipped by 1 base and J by 7 bases, with 8 bases between them. CDR3 loop: CAISEFEQNEQFF. CDR3 nucleotide sequence: TGTGCCATCAGTGAGTTCGAGCAAAATGAGCAGTTCTTC.

The rearrangement uses TRBV7-9 and TRBJ1-1, with D possibly TRBD1 on 6 matching bases. The germline V gene has CDR1 SEHNR and CDR2 FQNEAQ (reference sequence). Between the trimmed V and J ends, which lost 5 bases and 2 bases, there was a span of 12 bases. The CDR3 covers 14 residues. This CDR3 reads CASSLTGSNTEAFF. CDR3 nucleotide sequence: TGTGCCAGCAGCCTCACAGGGAGTAACACTGAAGCTTTCTTT. Full variable domain (rest looked up from reference TRBV7-9 and TRBJ1-1): DTGVSQNPRHKITKRGQNVTFRCDPISEHNRLYWYRQTLGQGPEFLTYFQNEAQLEKSRLLSDRFSAERPKGSFSTLEIQRTEQGDSAMYLCASSLTGSNTEAFFGQGTRLTVV.